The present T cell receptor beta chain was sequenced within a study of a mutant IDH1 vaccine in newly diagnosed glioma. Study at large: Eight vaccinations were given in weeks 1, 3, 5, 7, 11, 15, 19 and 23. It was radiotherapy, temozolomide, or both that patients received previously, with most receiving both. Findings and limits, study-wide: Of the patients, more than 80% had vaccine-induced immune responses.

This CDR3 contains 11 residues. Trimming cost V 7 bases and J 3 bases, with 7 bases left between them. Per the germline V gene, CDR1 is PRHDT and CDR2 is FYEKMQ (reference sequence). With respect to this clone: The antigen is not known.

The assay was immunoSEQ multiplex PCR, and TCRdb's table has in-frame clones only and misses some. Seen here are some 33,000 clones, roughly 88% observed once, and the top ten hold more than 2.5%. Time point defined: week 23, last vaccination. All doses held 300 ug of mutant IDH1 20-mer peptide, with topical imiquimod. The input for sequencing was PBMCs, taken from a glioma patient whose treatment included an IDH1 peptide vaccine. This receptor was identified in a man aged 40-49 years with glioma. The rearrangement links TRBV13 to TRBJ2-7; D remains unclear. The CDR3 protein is CASTSYYEQYF. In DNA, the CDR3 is TGTGCCAGCACCTCCTACTACGAGCAGTACTTC.